This TCR beta chain was profiled in a study of T cells in Graves' hyperthyroidism and ophthalmopathy. Any patient presenting with uncontrolled infection, other autoimmune disease, pregnancy or lactation was left out. There were TCR beta CDR3 regions amplified from RNA transcripts. The HTBI primer set served for first-round RT-PCR of the TCR CDR3. TCRdb itself ran the multiplex PCR reads through MiXCR, one entry per CDR3 protein. The sample shows 700,000 to 950,000 distinct CDR3 sequences, approximately 36% of them seen only once. This CDR3 contains 13 residues. Trimming removed 5 bases from V and 5 bases from J, with 13 bases in between. CDR1 and CDR2 from the germline V gene are DFQATT and SNEGSKA (reference sequence). Comments on this clonotype: Its antigen remains unknown. A read error may be the cause here, since a much bigger clone is one base away.

Points from the study as a whole: Prediction of ophthalmopathy progression came a median 6.5 months pre-onset.

The chain joins TRBV20-1 to TRBJ1-5; no definite D call. This receptor was taken from a woman aged 40 to 50 with Graves' hyperthyroidism. The sequenced sample was blood. The CDR3 loop reads CSAGMEADQPQHF. CDR3 nucleotides: TGCAGTGCTGGGATGGAGGCCGATCAGCCCCAGCATTTT.